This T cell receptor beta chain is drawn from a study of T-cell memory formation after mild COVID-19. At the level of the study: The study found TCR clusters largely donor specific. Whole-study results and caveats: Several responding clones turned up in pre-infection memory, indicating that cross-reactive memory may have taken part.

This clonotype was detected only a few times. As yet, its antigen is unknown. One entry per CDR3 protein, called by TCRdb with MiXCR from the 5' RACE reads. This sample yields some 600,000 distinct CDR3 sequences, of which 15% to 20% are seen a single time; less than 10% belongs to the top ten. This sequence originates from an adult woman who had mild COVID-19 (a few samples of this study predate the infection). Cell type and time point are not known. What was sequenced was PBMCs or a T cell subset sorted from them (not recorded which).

CDR3 loop: CSAISGLAEFTDTQYF. The CDR3 bases are TGCAGTGCTATTTCGGGACTAGCGGAGTTCACAGATACGCAGTATTTT. The J gene is TRBJ2-3, the V gene TRBV20-1; the match to TRBD2 covers 11 bases. CDR3 size: 16 residues. V trimming: 4 bases; J trimming: 2 bases; junction bases outside the gene matches: 8. The germline CDR1 and CDR2 sequences are DFQATT and SNEGSKA (reference sequence).